These T cell receptor beta chains were read from a single sample in a study of tumor-infiltrating lymphocytes in oesophageal squamous cell carcinoma. TCRdb independently ran MiXCR on the PCR reads; one entry per CDR3 protein. The table lists some 10,000 distinct CDR3 sequences, 50% to 65% of them singletons. The sample was esophageal tumor tissue. These receptors came from a male donor with esophageal squamous cell carcinoma. The CDR3 runs from the conserved cysteine through the conserved F or W. The D gene is left open where the match is weak. The listing skips clone size in some rows; elsewhere it reads once, few, many or a size class.

>NA|few|TRBJ1-3|TRBV27
TGTGCCAGCACTTCCCCTGGAAACACCATATATTTT
CASTSPGNTIYF
>NA|NA|TRBJ2-1|TRBV5-3
TGTGCCAGCAGCCCCAGTGGAGGGGGGGCGTACAATGAGCAGTTCTTC
CASSPSGGGAYNEQFF
>TRBD1|hyperexpanded|TRBJ1-1|TRBV7-3
TGTGCCAGCAGCTTATCCAGGGGGACTGAAGCTTTCTTT
CASSLSRGTEAFF
>NA|NA|TRBJ2-2|TRBV7-2
TGTGCCAGCAGCTGGACGGTTAACACCGGGGAGCTGTTTTTT
CASSWTVNTGELFF
>TRBD2|NA|TRBJ2-7|TRBV7-3
TGTGCCAGCAGCCAAGATACCAGCGGGAGGGCCAGGGAGCAGTACTTC
CASSQDTSGRAREQYF
>NA|NA|TRBJ2-5|TRBV7-6
TGTGCTAGCAGCATCACTCAGGGGGGAGAGACCCAGTACTTC
CASSITQGGETQYF
>TRBD2|medium-sized|TRBJ2-2|TRBV12-3/TRBV12-4
TGTGCCAGCAGGCTAGCGGGAGGGAACACCGGGGAGCTGTTTTTT
CASRLAGGNTGELFF
>TRBD2|NA|TRBJ2-7|TRBV7-2
TGTGCCAGCAGCTTCCTAGCGGGATCGAGGGAGCAGTACTTC
CASSFLAGSREQYF
>NA|NA|TRBJ2-3|TRBV10-1
TGCGCCAGCAGTGTTGGGCGGATCTTGGATACGCAGTATTTT
CASSVGRILDTQYF
>TRBD1|few|TRBJ2-7|TRBV7-6
TGTGCCAGCAGCCGGGACAGGGAGTCCGAGCAGTACTTC
CASSRDRESEQYF
>NA|many|TRBJ2-5|TRBV5-1
TGCGCCAGCAGCTTGGTGGGGGGAGAGACCCAGTACTTC
CASSLVGGETQYF
>NA|NA|TRBJ2-3|TRBV12-3/TRBV12-4
TGTGCCAGCAGTTTAGTTGCGGTAGAAGATACGCAGTATTTT
CASSLVAVEDTQYF
>NA|once|TRBJ2-2|TRBV7-6
TGTGCCAGCAGCTTAGGAGGACCGCCCACCGGGGAGCTGTTTTTT
CASSLGGPPTGELFF
>TRBD1|NA|TRBJ1-1|TRBV7-6
TGTGCCAGCAGCGGGGACAGGGATAGCGCTGAAGCTTTCTTT
CASSGDRDSAEAFF
>NA|few|TRBJ2-1|TRBV7-3
TGTGCCAGCAGCTTACTAGCGTTCTCCTACAATGAGCAGTTCTTC
CASSLLAFSYNEQFF
>TRBD1|NA|TRBJ1-5|TRBV6-5
TGTGCCAGCAGTCCCAGCAGGGGGGTCGGCAATCAGCCCCAGCATTTT
CASSPSRGVGNQPQHF
>TRBD1|few|TRBJ1-2|TRBV11-2
TGTGCCAGCAGCTCTACAGGGGGTTTCAACTATGGCTACACCTTC
CASSSTGGFNYGYTF
>NA|NA|TRBJ2-1|TRBV7-6
TGTGCCAGCAGCCATGCTGGGAGCAATGAGCAGTTCTTC
CASSHAGSNEQFF
>TRBD2|many|TRBJ2-3|TRBV11-2
TGTGCCAGCAGCCGCCGGACTAGCGGGAGTTCAGGCACAGATACGCAGTATTTT
CASSRRTSGSSGTDTQYF
>NA|NA|TRBJ1-2|TRBV11-2
TGTGCCAGCAGCTTAAGAGACACAGCTCCCTATGGCTACACCTTC
CASSLRDTAPYGYTF
>NA|NA|TRBJ2-5|TRBV5-8
TGTGCCAGCAGCTTGATGGGGGGGCAAGGGGAGACCCAGTACTTC
CASSLMGGQGETQYF
>TRBD2|few|TRBJ2-1|TRBV11-2
TGTGCCAGCAGCTTAGGGACTAGCGGGAGGGATTACAATGAGCAGTTCTTC
CASSLGTSGRDYNEQFF
>NA|NA|TRBJ2-5|TRBV7-2
TGTGCCAGCAGCTTAGCAGCCACCCAAGAGACCCAGTACTTC
CASSLAATQETQYF
>NA|NA|TRBJ2-1|TRBV7-2
TGTGCCAGCAGCTCAGCTGCTGGCGCTTCCTACAATGAGCAGTTCTTC
CASSSAAGASYNEQFF
>NA|NA|TRBJ1-3|TRBV7-2
TGTGCCAGCAGCCCATACCTCTGGGACACCATATATTTT
CASSPYLWDTIYF
>NA|once|TRBJ2-7|TRBV7-2
TGTGCCAGCAGCCAGGACCAGAACTCCTACGAGCAGTACTTC
CASSQDQNSYEQYF
>NA|NA|TRBJ2-7|TRBV7-4
TGTGCCAGCAGCTTATGGATATCCTACGAGCAGTACTTC
CASSLWISYEQYF
>TRBD2|NA|TRBJ2-7|TRBV7-6
TGTGCCAGCAGCTCCTCATTAGCGGGAGATGCCTACAATGAGCAGTACTTC
CASSSSLAGDAYNEQYF
>TRBD1|once|TRBJ1-2|TRBV7-2
TGTGCCAGCAGCTTAGGGACAGGCCTGGACGGCTACACCTTC
CASSLGTGLDGYTF
>TRBD1|NA|TRBJ2-5|TRBV7-6
TGTGCTAGCAGCTTAGCGTCGACAGGGTACGAGACCCAGTACTTC
CASSLASTGYETQYF
>NA|NA|TRBJ2-7|TRBV7-8
TGTGCCAGCAGCTTGGGTTTGGCGGGTGGATTCTACGAGCAGTACTTC
CASSLGLAGGFYEQYF
>NA|medium-sized|TRBJ1-1|TRBV7-9
TGTGCCGGGATAGGGGAGTTCGGCACTGAAGCTTTCTTT
CAGIGEFGTEAFF
>TRBD2|NA|TRBJ2-7|TRBV12-3/TRBV12-4
TGTGCCAGCAAGCGGACTAGCGGGGGGATAAACGAGCAGTACTTC
CASKRTSGGINEQYF
>TRBD2|NA|TRBJ2-2|TRBV7-3
TGTGCCAGCAGCGGACTAGCGGGAGGGAACACCGGGGAGCTGTTTTTT
CASSGLAGGNTGELFF
>TRBD1|NA|TRBJ2-7|TRBV7-6
TGTGCCAGCAGCTTAGGGACAGGGTACGACGAGCAGTACTTC
CASSLGTGYDEQYF
>NA|few|TRBJ2-7|TRBV7-2
TGTGCCAGCAGCTACCACTACGAGCAGTACTTC
CASSYHYEQYF
>TRBD2|NA|TRBJ2-3|TRBV7-9
TGTGCCAGCAGCCCCACAACTAGCGGGAGTGCAGATACGCAGTATTTT
CASSPTTSGSADTQYF
>TRBD2|NA|TRBJ2-3|TRBV7-9
TGTGCCAGCAGCTTAGGTTCCGCGGGAGCCCGCACAGATACGCAGTATTTT
CASSLGSAGARTDTQYF
>NA|NA|TRBJ2-1|TRBV7-9
TGTGCCAGCAGCTTAGGCGGCTACGCATACAATGAGCAGTTCTTC
CASSLGGYAYNEQFF